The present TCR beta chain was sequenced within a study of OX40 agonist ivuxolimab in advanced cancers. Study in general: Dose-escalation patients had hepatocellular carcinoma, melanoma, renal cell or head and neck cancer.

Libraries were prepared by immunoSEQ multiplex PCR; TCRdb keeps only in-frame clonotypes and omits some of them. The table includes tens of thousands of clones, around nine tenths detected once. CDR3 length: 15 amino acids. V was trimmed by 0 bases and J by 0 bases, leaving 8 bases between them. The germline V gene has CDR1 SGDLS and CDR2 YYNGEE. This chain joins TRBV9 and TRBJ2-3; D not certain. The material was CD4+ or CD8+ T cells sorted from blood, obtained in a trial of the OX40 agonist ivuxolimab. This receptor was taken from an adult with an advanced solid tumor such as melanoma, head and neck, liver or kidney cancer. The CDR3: CASSVGLPSTDTQYF. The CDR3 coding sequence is TGTGCCAGCAGCGTAGGTCTACCCAGCACAGATACGCAGTATTTT.